The following is a TCR beta chain sequence with its context. This record belongs to a study of blood T cell repertoires in COVID-19. Study background: Whether acute or convalescent, the COVID-19 samples came from the United States, Italy and Spain. The cDNA or gDNA used as material had been derived from T cells, B-cell-depleted T cells, or PBMCs.

Original methodology: Estimation of nucleated cell counts was performed using reference gene primer amplification. Data came from immunoSEQ multiplex PCR; TCRdb stores just in-frame clones and leaves some out. V, J and clone size derive from that table, while D and trimming were established from the DNA sequence. The sample lists a few hundred thousand clones; roughly 88% were seen once. The sequenced material came from peripheral blood. This TCR was recovered from a woman aged 50 to 60 with active or convalescent COVID-19.

CDR3 DNA sequence: TGTGCCATTTCAACCGCAGGGTTCGAGGCCTACGAGCAGTACTTC. It encodes CAISTAGFEAYEQYF. J is TRBJ2-7 and V is TRBV10-3; D is possibly TRBD1 (5 bases). The CDR3 extends over 15 amino acids. Germline V lookup: CDR1 ENHRY, CDR2 SYGVKD. V was trimmed by 9 bases and J by 2 bases, leaving 20 bases between them.